This TCR beta chain was retrieved from a study of blood T cell repertoires in COVID-19. Assay: immunoSEQ multiplex PCR; the TCRdb copy retains only in-frame clones and omits some. The table lists over 100,000 clones, 88% of them singletons, with 10% in the top ten. This CDR3 has 16 residues. Looked up from germline, CDR1 is LGHDT and CDR2 is YNNKEL (reference sequence). V was clipped by 6 bases and J by 4 bases; unmatched bases: 6. This clone has a handful of counts. The sequencing sample was made of peripheral blood. V gene TRBV3-1 (or the pseudogene TRBV3-2) combines with J gene TRBJ2-1; 13 nucleotides align to TRBD2. The TCR comes from a man in his fifties with acute or convalescent COVID-19. The CDR3 sequence: CASSRGLAGKYNEQFF. The CDR3 bases are TGTGCCAGCAGTCGGGGACTAGCGGGAAAATACAATGAGCAGTTCTTC.